The rows below give T cell receptor beta chains drawn from one sample of a study of T-cell reconstitution after alpha-beta-depleted transplantation in children. MiXCR was run by TCRdb on the PCR reads, yielding one entry per CDR3 protein. The sample lists about 980,000 distinct CDR3 sequences; 25% to 35% were seen once. Sequencing was performed on PBMCs, mostly from graft donor cells, taken 360 days after TCRalphabeta/CD19-depleted stem cell transplant. These receptors all stem from a boy under two years old who had a stem cell transplant for SCID, so the T cells may come from the graft donor. Each CDR3 is given with its conserved first and last residue. Fields, in order: CDR3 length, J gene, V gene, D gene, clone size, CDR3 DNA, CDR3 protein. The D gene is left open where the match is weak. Expanded clones get a size class; other rows say once, few or many, or leave the size out.

length: 16
J: TRBJ2-7
V: TRBV5-1
D: -
size: -
DNA: TGCGCCAGCAGCTTGGAACCTAGCGCATACTCCTACGAGCAGTACTTC
CDR3: CASSLEPSAYSYEQYF

length: 13
J: TRBJ1-5
V: TRBV12-3/TRBV12-4
D: -
size: -
DNA: TGTGCCAGCCGGACAGCCCGAAATCAGCCCCAGCATTTT
CDR3: CASRTARNQPQHF

length: 17
J: TRBJ2-1
V: TRBV28
D: TRBD1
size: few
DNA: TGTGCCAGCAGTGCCCACCCCGGGACAGTGGCCTACAATGAGCAGTTCTTC
CDR3: CASSAHPGTVAYNEQFF

length: 12
J: TRBJ2-7
V: TRBV20-1
D: -
size: -
DNA: TGCAGTGTTACTGGCGGCTCCTACGAGCAGTACTTC
CDR3: CSVTGGSYEQYF

length: 13
J: TRBJ2-5
V: TRBV6-6
D: -
size: -
DNA: TGTGCCAGCAGTTATCGGTACCAAGAGACCCAGTACTTC
CDR3: CASSYRYQETQYF

length: 17
J: TRBJ2-2
V: TRBV7-8
D: -
size: few
DNA: TGTGCCAGCAGACAAGAATCCGGGGGCCGAAACACCGGGGAGCTGTTTTTT
CDR3: CASRQESGGRNTGELFF

length: 13
J: TRBJ1-2
V: TRBV20-1
D: -
size: once
DNA: TGCAGTGCTAGAGATCGTACGGGTCCGGGCTACACCTTC
CDR3: CSARDRTGPGYTF

length: 17
J: TRBJ1-1
V: TRBV9
D: TRBD1
size: few
DNA: TGTGCCAGCAGCAGACGACAGGGTGGGCCTATGAACACTGAAGCTTTCTTT
CDR3: CASSRRQGGPMNTEAFF

length: 15
J: TRBJ2-7
V: TRBV27
D: -
size: many
DNA: TGTGCCAGCAGTTTTCAGGGGCCAAGCTCCTACGAGCAGTACTTC
CDR3: CASSFQGPSSYEQYF

length: 14
J: TRBJ2-7
V: TRBV4-1
D: -
size: -
DNA: TGCGCCAGCAGCCAAGACCGAGGAGGAGGCGAGCAGTACTTC
CDR3: CASSQDRGGGEQYF

length: 13
J: TRBJ2-1
V: TRBV12-5
D: -
size: -
DNA: TGTGCTAGTGGTTTCGGGACCCATAATGAGCAGTTCTTC
CDR3: CASGFGTHNEQFF

length: 15
J: TRBJ2-1
V: TRBV29-1
D: -
size: -
DNA: TGCAGCGTTTCAATCTCGGGGGGCCCTTACAATGAGCAGTTCTTC
CDR3: CSVSISGGPYNEQFF

length: 16
J: TRBJ2-7
V: TRBV7-9
D: TRBD2
size: few
DNA: TGTGCCAGCAGCTTAGGCCTCGGGGGGGCAGTCGACGAGCAGTACTTC
CDR3: CASSLGLGGAVDEQYF

length: 14
J: TRBJ2-3
V: TRBV27
D: -
size: -
DNA: TGTGCCAGCAGTCGCCTCCACTTCACAGATACGCAGTATTTT
CDR3: CASSRLHFTDTQYF

length: 13
J: TRBJ1-1
V: TRBV12-3/TRBV12-4
D: -
size: many
DNA: TGTGCCAGCCGAGTTTTGGGGAACACTGAAGCTTTCTTT
CDR3: CASRVLGNTEAFF

length: 14
J: TRBJ2-2
V: TRBV24-1
D: -
size: -
DNA: TGTGCCACCAGTGATTCAGCGGGCACCGGGGAGCTGTTTTTT
CDR3: CATSDSAGTGELFF

length: 15
J: TRBJ2-3
V: TRBV6-1
D: -
size: -
DNA: TGTGCCACCAAAAAGACACCTGACAGAACAGATACGCAGTATTTT
CDR3: CATKKTPDRTDTQYF

length: 17
J: TRBJ2-1
V: TRBV7-6
D: TRBD1
size: -
DNA: TGTGCCAGCAGCTTACGAGGTGCCGGGACAGCCTACAATGAGCAGTTCTTC
CDR3: CASSLRGAGTAYNEQFF

length: 14
J: TRBJ2-3
V: TRBV15
D: -
size: -
DNA: TGTGCCACCGACGGGGGCCCACGCACAGATACGCAGTATTTT
CDR3: CATDGGPRTDTQYF

length: 13
J: TRBJ2-7
V: TRBV20-1
D: -
size: -
DNA: TGCAGTGCTAGGCGACAGCTCGGTTACGAGCAGTACTTC
CDR3: CSARRQLGYEQYF

length: 10
J: TRBJ2-2
V: TRBV9
D: -
size: few
DNA: TGTGCCAGCAGCGGCCAACTCCTGTTTTTT
CDR3: CASSGQLLFF

length: 16
J: TRBJ2-3
V: TRBV25-1
D: TRBD1
size: few
DNA: TGTGCCAGCAGTGAAGGGACAGGGAGGTGGACAGATACGCAGTATTTT
CDR3: CASSEGTGRWTDTQYF

length: 14
J: TRBJ1-2
V: TRBV11-3
D: -
size: -
DNA: TGTGCCAGCAGCAACCCAAAGGGCCCCGACGGCTACACCTTC
CDR3: CASSNPKGPDGYTF

length: 10
J: TRBJ2-3
V: TRBV29-1
D: -
size: -
DNA: TGCAGCGTTGGGGCATTGACGCAGTATTTT
CDR3: CSVGALTQYF

length: 13
J: TRBJ1-1
V: TRBV5-6
D: -
size: -
DNA: TGTGCCAGCAGCTTGTCAGGGGCCTCCCAAGCTTTCTTT
CDR3: CASSLSGASQAFF

length: 16
J: TRBJ2-6
V: TRBV5-1
D: -
size: -
DNA: TGCGCCAGCAGCTCTCTGGGGCCGTACGGGGCCAACGTCCTGACTTTC
CDR3: CASSSLGPYGANVLTF

length: 14
J: TRBJ1-5
V: TRBV4-1
D: -
size: -
DNA: TGCGCCAGCAGCCAACCGGATAGCAATCAGCCCCAGCATTTT
CDR3: CASSQPDSNQPQHF

length: 14
J: TRBJ2-7
V: TRBV5-1
D: -
size: -
DNA: TGCGCCAGCAGCTCTGAGAACCTCGGAAACGAGCAGTACTTC
CDR3: CASSSENLGNEQYF

length: 15
J: TRBJ2-3
V: TRBV3-1
D: -
size: -
DNA: TGTGCCAGCAGCCAAGCCTGGCCGTGGATCCATACGCAGTATTTT
CDR3: CASSQAWPWIHTQYF